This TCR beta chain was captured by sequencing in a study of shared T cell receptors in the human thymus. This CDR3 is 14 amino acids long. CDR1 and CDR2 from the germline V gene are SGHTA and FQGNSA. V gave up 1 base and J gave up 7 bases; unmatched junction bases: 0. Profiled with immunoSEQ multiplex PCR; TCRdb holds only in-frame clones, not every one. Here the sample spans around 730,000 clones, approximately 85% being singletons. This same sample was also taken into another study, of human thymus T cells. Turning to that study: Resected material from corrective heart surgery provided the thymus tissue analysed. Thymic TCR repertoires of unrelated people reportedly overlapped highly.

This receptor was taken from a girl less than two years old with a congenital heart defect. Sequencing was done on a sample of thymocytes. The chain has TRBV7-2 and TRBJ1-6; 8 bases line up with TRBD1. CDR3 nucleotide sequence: TGTGCCAGCAGCTTAGACAGGGGGAATTCACCCCTCCACTTT. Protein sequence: CASSLDRGNSPLHF.